The 21 T cell receptor beta chains given below trace back to one sample, sequenced in a study of cytomegalovirus exposure and HLA in healthy donors. Primers: 60 Vbeta forward and 13 Jbeta reverse. Only in-frame clones appear in the TCRdb table, and some are missing; sequencing was by immunoSEQ multiplex PCR. The repertoire holds 100,000 or so clones, with approximately 85% as singletons. Sequenced input: PBMCs. These receptors all stem from a young man in good health and CMV-seronegative.

This clone was detected a few times. The chain uses TRBV5-6 and TRBJ1-1, with TRBD1 as a possible D gene (5 bases). Trimming removed 2 bases at V and 4 bases at J, with 12 bases between. Germline assignment: CDR1 SGHDT and CDR2 YYEEEE. This CDR3 has 14 residues. This chain's CDR3 is CASSFREASTEAFF. The CDR3 DNA reads as TGTGCCAGCAGCTTCAGGGAGGCAAGCACTGAAGCTTTCTTT.

The chain joins TRBV13 to TRBJ1-2; 12 bases agree with TRBD1. V lost 5 bases, J lost 5 bases, and 12 bases stayed unmatched. This CDR3 has 17 residues. Looked up from germline, CDR1 is PRHDT and CDR2 is FYEKMQ (reference sequence). CDR3 bases: TGTGCCAGCAGCCCCCTGGGGGACAGGGGGCTCCCTTATGGCTACACCTTC. The encoded protein is CASSPLGDRGLPYGYTF.

The gene calls are TRBV6-5 and TRBJ1-1; possible D gene TRBD1, 6 bases. Germline V gene lookup returns CDR1 MNHEY and CDR2 SVGAGI. There are 11 residues in the CDR3. Deletions cut 6 bases from V and 8 bases from J, with 10 bases between. The DNA of the CDR3 is TGTGCCAGCAGCCGGGGACAAGAAGCTTTCTTT. Protein: CASSRGQEAFF.

The chain joins TRBV6-6 to TRBJ1-4; D possibly corresponds to TRBD1 (6 bases). The V and J ends lost 7 bases and 5 bases respectively, with 14 bases between them. Germline CDR1 and CDR2: MNHNY and SVGAGI (reference sequence). The CDR3 is 14 residues long. CDR3 loop: CASTTGKINEKLFF. CDR3 DNA sequence: TGTGCCAGCACAACAGGGAAGATCAATGAAAAACTGTTTTTT.

The chain joins TRBV19 to TRBJ1-5, with D maybe TRBD1 (5 bases). Germline CDR1 reads LNHDA; CDR2 reads SQIVND (reference sequence). The CDR3 consists of 15 residues. Trimming took 0 bases from V and 4 from J, leaving 10 bases between them. CDR3 bases: TGTGCCAGTAGTATAGAGGGGGGGGGAAATCAGCCCCAGCATTTT. It encodes CASSIEGGGNQPQHF.

This chain links TRBV1 with TRBJ2-5; the table's D call TRBD2 went unverified against the DNA. TRBV1 is tagged as a pseudogene. The CDR3 has 13 amino acids. CDR3 in amino acids: CTSSGLEEETQYF. The CDR3 nucleotides read TGCACCAGCAGCGGCCTAGAGGAAGAGACCCAGTACTTC.

V is TRBV9 and J is TRBJ2-2; maybe TRBD2 (5 bases). CDR1 is SGDLS and CDR2 is YYNGEE in the germline V gene. Trimming removed 4 bases from V and 8 bases from J, with 12 bases in between. This CDR3 has 13 residues. The CDR3 region is CASSQTWTGELFF. Written as DNA, the CDR3 is TGTGCCAGCAGCCAAACTTGGACTGGGGAGCTGTTTTTT.

The chain recombines TRBV5-4 with TRBJ2-7; 8 nucleotides agree with TRBD2. In germline, CDR1 is SGHNT, CDR2 YYREEE (reference sequence). With V trimmed by 1 base and J by 0 bases, 9 bases remained unmatched. The CDR3 extends over 17 amino acids. This CDR3 reads CASSLPRGGAPSYEQYF. Written as DNA, the CDR3 is TGTGCCAGCAGCTTGCCCCGGGGGGGGGCCCCCTCCTACGAGCAGTACTTC.

The chain has TRBV7-2 and TRBJ2-5, with 10 positions matching TRBD2. Germline-derived CDR1 and CDR2 are SGHTA and FQGNSA. This CDR3 is built from 18 residues. V shed 3 bases, J shed 2 bases, and the junction held 12 bases outside the gene matches. The CDR3 loop reads CASSFGPRGLAEQETQYF. The CDR3 nucleotides read TGTGCCAGCAGCTTCGGGCCTCGAGGACTAGCGGAACAAGAGACCCAGTACTTC.

This sequence joins TRBV10-1 and TRBJ2-7, with 7 bases lining up with TRBD1. The junction had 3 bases not matched to a gene; V was cut back by 2 bases and J by 2 bases. The germline gives CDR1 WNHNN, CDR2 SYGVQD (reference sequence). CDR3 length: 14 residues. CDR3 coding DNA: TGCGCCAGCAGTGAGCCGGGACAGACCTACGAGCAGTACTTC. It translates to CASSEPGQTYEQYF.

The chain employs TRBV2 and TRBJ1-1, with D uncertain. Germline CDR1 and CDR2: SNHLY and FYNNEI. V was clipped by 8 bases and J by 6 bases, with 10 bases between them. The CDR3 is made up of 11 amino acids. The CDR3 DNA reads as TGTGCCAGCCGGACTTTCGCTGAAGCTTTCTTT. It is translated as CASRTFAEAFF.

This chain joins TRBV2 and TRBJ1-5; D is undetermined. CDR1 is SNHLY, CDR2 FYNNEI, per germline. Trimming removed 5 bases from V and 5 bases from J, with 10 bases in between. The CDR3 covers 13 residues. CDR3: CASSLGEYQPQHF. The CDR3 coding sequence is TGTGCCAGCAGTCTCGGGGAGTATCAGCCCCAGCATTTT.

This clone was observed a handful of times. The chain carries TRBV6-4 and TRBJ2-3, with 9 bases that match TRBD1. Germline V gives CDR1 MRHNA, CDR2 SNTAGT. The CDR3 has 15 amino acids. Trimming at V came to 0 bases and at J to 6 bases, leaving 4 bases not matched to a gene. The CDR3 region has the DNA TGTGCCAGCAGTGACTCAGGAGGGACAGGGGATACGCAGTATTTT. Amino acids: CASSDSGGTGDTQYF.

This clone appeared a few times. The J gene is TRBJ2-5, the V gene TRBV10-2; the D gene is possibly TRBD1 (5 bases). CDR1 is WSHSY, CDR2 SAAADI, per germline. The CDR3 has 14 residues. V was shortened by 1 base and J by 0 bases, with 6 bases between the two germline ends. CDR3 region: CASSEWGNQETQYF. The DNA for the CDR3 is TGCGCCAGCAGTGAGTGGGGCAACCAAGAGACCCAGTACTTC.

The V and J genes are TRBV6-5 and TRBJ2-1, with D possibly TRBD2 on 6 matching bases. The CDR3 runs 15 residues. The ends were cut back, 10 bases at V and 4 bases at J, with 20 bases in the middle. CDR1 and CDR2 (germline): MNHEY, SVGAGI. The CDR3 region has the DNA TGTGCCACCAGGTCTTGGGGGGTGCGATACAATGAGCAGTTCTTC. Its translation: CATRSWGVRYNEQFF.

The chain employs TRBV11-3 and TRBJ2-3, with 11 positions matching TRBD2. This CDR3 has 16 residues. Germline CDR1 SGHNT, CDR2 YENEEA. The trim removed 3 bases at V and 1 base at J, leaving 3 bases unmatched. The CDR3 DNA follows: TGTGCCAGCAGCTTTAGCGGGGGGGCAGGCACAGATACGCAGTATTTT. Amino acid sequence: CASSFSGGAGTDTQYF. The variable domain in full, with the rest retrieved from reference TRBV11-3 and TRBJ2-3, is EAGVVQSPRYKIIEKKQPVAFWCNPISGHNTLYWYLQNLGQGPELLIRYENEEAVDDSQLPKDRFSAERLKGVDSTLKIQPAELGDSAVYLCASSFSGGAGTDTQYFGPGTRLTVL.

The rearrangement uses TRBV19 and TRBJ1-5; possibly TRBD1 for D (5 bases). CDR1 is LNHDA, CDR2 SQIVND, per germline (reference sequence). This CDR3 region has 17 residues. With 3 bases removed from V and 9 bases from J, the gap between germline ends came to 24 bases. The CDR3 DNA follows: TGTGCCAGTAGTATTGGCAGGGCAGACCAATTCCTACGGCCCCAGCATTTT. It translates to CASSIGRADQFLRPQHF.

A few counts support this clone. V and J are TRBV5-1 and TRBJ2-1; 7 positions agree with TRBD1. This CDR3 is built from 13 residues. The V gene's germline CDR1 is SGHRS and CDR2 YFSETQ. Trimming removed 2 bases from V and 8 bases from J; junction bases left unmatched: 4. The CDR3 DNA reads TGCGCCAGCAGCTTAGCTACAGGGGATGAGCAGTTCTTC. It yields the protein CASSLATGDEQFF.

The chain carries TRBV2 and TRBJ2-5; no definite D call. The CDR3 is 13 residues long. Per germline, CDR1 SNHLY and CDR2 FYNNEI. Trimming removed 8 bases at V and 0 bases at J, with 10 bases between. As DNA, the CDR3 is TGTGCCAGCCTAGGCGAAGACCAAGAGACCCAGTACTTC. Its protein product is CASLGEDQETQYF.

The gene calls are TRBV28 and TRBJ2-6; D is uncertain. V lost 5 bases and J 0 bases, leaving 8 bases between the germline ends. Germline V lookup: CDR1 MDHEN, CDR2 SYDVKM. The CDR3 is 15 residues long. The CDR3 here is CASSNSYSGANVLTF. CDR3 coding DNA: TGTGCCAGCAGTAACAGTTACTCTGGGGCCAACGTCCTGACTTTC.

This chain connects TRBV7-2 to TRBJ2-1, with 7 bases fitting TRBD2. The CDR3 extends over 16 amino acids. The germline gives CDR1 SGHTA, CDR2 FQGNSA. Trimming removed 5 bases from V and 0 bases from J; junction bases left unmatched: 7. The CDR3 loop reads CASSPWRGSSYNEQFF. DNA for the CDR3: TGTGCCAGCAGCCCCTGGCGGGGGAGCTCCTACAATGAGCAGTTCTTC.